This T cell receptor (beta chain) was retrieved from a study of response to subunit inactivated influenza vaccine. Study conclusions and caveats: The study's authors posited that every seasonal influenza vaccination enlists few new T cells.

TCRdb re-analysed the RT-PCR reads in MiXCR, keeping a single row per CDR3 protein. The sample lists 150,000 to 200,000 distinct CDR3 sequences, around 9.9% occurring once. Trimming cost V 5 bases and J 2 bases, with 12 bases left between them. The germline V gene encodes CDR1 SGHVS and CDR2 FQNEAQ. The CDR3 extends over 15 amino acids. For this clonotype: The antigen is unknown.

This receptor was taken from a man in his fifties who received an inactivated influenza vaccine. V usage is TRBV7-8 and J usage is TRBJ1-4, with a tentative D call TRBD1 (6 bases). The starting material was non-naive T cells sorted from PBMCs, obtained roughly 46 days after vaccination. In nucleotides, the CDR3 is TGTGCCAGCAGCCTACAGGGTAGGACTAATGAAAAACTGTTTTTT. Amino acids: CASSLQGRTNEKLFF.